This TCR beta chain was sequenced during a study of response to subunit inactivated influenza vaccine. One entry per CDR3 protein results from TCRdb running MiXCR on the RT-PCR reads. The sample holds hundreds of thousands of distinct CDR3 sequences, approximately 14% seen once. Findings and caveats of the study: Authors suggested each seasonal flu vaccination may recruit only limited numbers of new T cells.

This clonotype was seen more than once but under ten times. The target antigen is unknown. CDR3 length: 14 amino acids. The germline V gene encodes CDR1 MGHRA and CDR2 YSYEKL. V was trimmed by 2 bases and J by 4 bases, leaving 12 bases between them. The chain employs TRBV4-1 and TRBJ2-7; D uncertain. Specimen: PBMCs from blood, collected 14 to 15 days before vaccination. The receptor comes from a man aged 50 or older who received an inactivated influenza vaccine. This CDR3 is CASSQRQALYEQYF. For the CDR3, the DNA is TGCGCCAGCAGCCAACGACAAGCCCTATACGAGCAGTACTTC.